This is a list of T cell receptor beta chains from one sample in a study of blood T cell repertoires in COVID-19. Libraries were prepared by immunoSEQ multiplex PCR; TCRdb keeps only in-frame clonotypes and omits some of them. Among 190,000 or so clones listed, 80% to 90% were seen once. Sequencing was carried out using peripheral blood. All receptors derive from a man over 45 with active or convalescent COVID-19. CDR3s include the opening cysteine and the closing phenylalanine or tryptophan. The D gene is left open where the match is weak. Clone size is given for some rows only: seen once, a few or many times, or a class if the clone is expanded.

-	TRBV24-1	-	TRBJ2-3	CATSDGGSSTDTQYF	TGTGCCACCAGTGATGGAGGGTCCAGCACAGATACGCAGTATTTT
few	TRBV5-4	-	TRBJ2-1	CASSVTYNEQFF	TGTGCCAGCAGCGTTACCTACAATGAGCAGTTCTTC
-	TRBV19	-	TRBJ2-2	CASSLRGANTGELFF	TGTGCCAGTAGTTTGCGGGGCGCAAACACCGGGGAGCTGTTTTTT
-	TRBV27	-	TRBJ1-1	CASSPPGRGGGGTEAFF	TGTGCCAGCAGTCCCCCGGGTAGGGGAGGGGGGGGCACTGAAGCTTTCTTT
-	TRBV6-2/TRBV6-3	-	TRBJ1-1	CASSYSGVYTEAFF	TGTGCCAGCAGTTACTCCGGGGTATACACTGAAGCTTTCTTT
-	TRBV6-5	TRBD1	TRBJ1-2	CASRSDRGSDYGYTF	TGTGCCAGCAGATCCGACAGGGGGAGTGACTATGGCTACACCTTC
-	TRBV6-5	-	TRBJ2-1	CASQPGSSYNEQFF	TGTGCCAGCCAGCCCGGGAGCTCCTACAATGAGCAGTTCTTC
-	TRBV18	TRBD1	TRBJ2-1	CASSPRDRGLSSYNEQFF	TGTGCCAGCTCACCTAGGGACAGGGGACTCAGCTCCTACAATGAGCAGTTCTTC
-	TRBV28	-	TRBJ1-2	CASSFKDRNYGYTF	TGTGCCAGCAGTTTTAAAGACAGGAACTATGGCTACACCTTC
few	TRBV13	TRBD2	TRBJ2-7	CASSSRGGENEQYF	TGTGCCAGCAGCTCACGGGGGGGCGAGAACGAGCAGTACTTC
-	TRBV19	-	TRBJ1-5	CASSIYRYPQHF	TGTGCCAGTAGTATTTACCGCTACCCCCAGCATTTT
-	TRBV6-5	TRBD1	TRBJ1-6	CASGEDRDSPLHF	TGTGCCAGCGGGGAGGACAGGGATTCACCCCTCCACTTT
-	TRBV10-2	-	TRBJ1-1	CASRPTPGEDLNTEAFF	TGCGCCAGCAGGCCAACCCCCGGAGAGGATCTGAACACTGAAGCTTTCTTT
-	TRBV11-2	TRBD2	TRBJ2-7	CASSLVGRGARTYEQYF	TGTGCCAGCAGCTTAGTGGGGCGGGGGGCTAGGACCTACGAGCAGTACTTC
-	TRBV11-2	TRBD2	TRBJ2-6	CASTRPGGANVLTF	TGTGCCAGCACCCGACCGGGAGGGGCTAACGTCCTGACTTTC
-	TRBV7-6	-	TRBJ2-5	CASRGAGETQYF	TGTGCCAGCAGGGGGGCGGGAGAGACCCAGTACTTC
-	TRBV10-3	-	TRBJ1-3	CAISAGGNTIYF	TGTGCCATCAGTGCCGGGGGAAACACCATATATTTT
-	TRBV11-2	TRBD1	TRBJ1-1	CASSIDRTGRSTEAFF	TGTGCCAGCAGCATAGACAGGACAGGTCGCAGCACTGAAGCTTTCTTT
-	TRBV9	TRBD2	TRBJ2-3	CASSVELRGASSTDTQYF	TGTGCCAGCAGCGTAGAGTTGCGGGGGGCCTCCAGCACAGATACGCAGTATTTT
-	TRBV6-5	TRBD2	TRBJ2-1	CASSIAGASWYEQFF	TGTGCCAGCAGTATAGCGGGGGCCTCCTGGTATGAGCAGTTCTTC
-	TRBV7-2	-	TRBJ1-2	CASSLSSTYGYTF	TGTGCCAGCAGCTTATCGTCAACTTATGGCTACACCTTC
-	TRBV6-2/TRBV6-3	-	TRBJ1-5	CASSYSHVSDQPQHF	TGTGCCAGCAGTTACTCTCACGTTAGCGATCAGCCCCAGCATTTT